This TCR beta chain was found in a study of post-analysis software for immune sequencing data (dated by TCRdb to between 2014 and 2016). Notes on the research overall: Recorded disease courses included relapsing-remitting, secondary progressive and progressive-relapsing multiple sclerosis, with some patients lacking subtype annotation. A subset of samples was prepared in parallel using single-end sample barcoding, then pooled and co-amplified after Illumina adapter ligation. The patient repertoires were compared against approximately ten previously published healthy control repertoires obtained from donors aged about 6 to 26 years. Beyond this particular receptor, the publication reports: Patients showed significantly higher frequencies than controls for five TRBV segments, among them TRBV5-6, TRBV5-1 and TRBV20-1. Strong co-clustering of samples prepared in the same batch was shown by direct clustering with F measure, prompting a batch-effect correction. The control group was slightly older than the multiple sclerosis patient group. Significantly lower normalized Chao1 diversity was found in multiple sclerosis patients than in controls, suggesting substantial peripheral T-cell clonal expansion.

CDR1 SGHTA and CDR2 FQGTGA are derived from the germline V gene. The CDR3 starts with the cysteine, ends with the phenylalanine, and has 14 residues. This entry keeps only the CDR3 DNA: 42 bases, framed from base 1. V loses 3 bases of germline sequence and J loses 2 bases, and the interval between the two ends is 7 bases. Concerning this clonotype itself: The antigen this receptor binds is unknown. No much larger clone is present one base from it, and per-base qualities are unavailable.

TCR beta repertoires were profiled from peripheral blood of about a dozen young patients with multiple sclerosis to demonstrate the VDJtools post-analysis software. Multiple sclerosis patients were children and adolescents aged 6 to 15 years. Library preparation employed PCR. This sample was sequenced with an Illumina HiSeq 2500. To reduce PCR and sequencing biases, unique molecular identifiers were built into the TCR beta cDNA libraries. About 500,000 cDNA molecules were obtained per 1 to 10 million input T cells, so each molecule approximated one T cell. The same protocol used for the earlier healthy control dataset was applied to prepare and sequence the patient libraries. Within a given batch, samples were prepared together, multiplexed and sequenced on the same HiSeq lane. Regarding the original processing steps: MIGEC was used to process the raw barcoded reads, and molecular identifier groups with only a single read were discarded before consensus assembly and CDR3 extraction. Clonotype tables were post-analysed with VDJtools, normalizing diversity by down-sampling all datasets to the smallest sample size. Repertoire overlap clustering matched CDR3 amino acid but not nucleotide sequences to correct batch-related cross-sample contamination. TCRdb ran its own pipeline on the public reads, namely fastp trimming at Q25 and MiXCR clone calling, and kept in-frame beta chains. Here each entry gathers all rows of one CDR3 protein and keeps the most common genes and DNA. TCRdb, not the original authors, processed these V and J calls. This sample comprises around 710,000 distinct CDR3 sequences, 40% to 55% of them detected only once. Jointly, the top ten make up 4.9% of the sample.

Recombination linked TRBV7-3 to TRBJ2-2, with the identity of the D gene unclear. This receptor was obtained from a girl between 5 and 17 years old with multiple sclerosis. The source material was blood. For the CDR3, the sequence is CASSFGLNTGELFF. Read as DNA, the sequence is TGTGCCAGCAGCTTCGGTCTTAACACCGGGGAGCTGTTTTTT.